One sample yielded the 17 T cell receptor beta chains listed below, sequenced in a study of T cells in Graves' hyperthyroidism and ophthalmopathy. Amplification of TCR beta CDR3 regions was performed using RNA transcripts as template. The TCR CDR3 was amplified in a first-round RT-PCR using the HTBI primer set. Each CDR3 protein is one row after TCRdb ran MiXCR on the multiplex PCR reads. Of about 350,000 distinct CDR3 sequences in the sample, approximately 15% were seen once. The sequencing sample was made of blood. The receptors derive from a woman in her twenties or thirties with Graves' hyperthyroidism.

This clonotype was recorded many times. The V call is TRBV12-3 or TRBV12-4, the J call TRBJ1-4, with 12 bases identical to TRBD1. With V trimmed by 5 bases and J by 8 bases, 9 bases remained unmatched. The CDR3 runs to 16 residues. The CDR3 region is CASSRDRGPRGEKLFF. The CDR3 DNA reads TGTGCCAGCAGTAGGGACAGGGGGCCTCGAGGAGAAAAACTGTTTTTT.

This clonotype was seen at least ten times. The CDR3 spells CASQSRRSQEPDTQYF. The DNA for the CDR3 is TGTGCCAGCCAATCGAGGCGGTCCCAAGAACCTGATACGCAGTATTTT. The rearrangement links TRBV7-8 to TRBJ2-3; D remains unclear. The CDR3 totals 16 residues. V was trimmed by 8 bases and J by 6 bases, leaving 24 bases between them. Germline CDR1 SGHVS, CDR2 FQNEAQ.

This clonotype came up a few times. The V and J genes are TRBV9 and TRBJ2-2; 7 bases agree with TRBD2. V lost 0 bases and J lost 3; bases outside the gene matches: 8. CDR1 SGDLS and CDR2 YYNGEE come from the germline V gene. This CDR3 contains 17 residues. CDR3 nucleotide sequence: TGTGCCAGCAGCGTAGTGGGTGGCGGGAGCCACACCGGGGAGCTGTTTTTT. The encoded protein is CASSVVGGGSHTGELFF.

As to this clonotype: With a much larger clone just one base away, this may be a read error. DNA of the CDR3: TGTGTCAGCAGTTTAGACAATGGCAGGGGCTACGAGCAGTACTTC. Translation gives CVSSLDNGRGYEQYF. The chain joins TRBV12-3 or TRBV12-4 to TRBJ2-7, with D possibly TRBD1 on 6 matching bases. The CDR3 contains 15 residues.

There are many counts of this clonotype. V gene TRBV2 combines with J gene TRBJ1-5; 9 bases are shared with TRBD1. Trimming removed 1 base from V and 4 bases from J; junction bases left unmatched: 2. Germline lookup yields CDR1 SNHLY and CDR2 FYNNEI. The CDR3 consists of 15 residues. Here the CDR3 reads CASSEGQGGNQPQHF. The CDR3 coding sequence is TGTGCCAGCAGTGAAGGACAGGGGGGGAATCAGCCCCAGCATTTT.

For this clonotype: An end of the junction does not agree with germline; a read error may underlie this. The chain recombines TRBV7-2 with TRBJ2-2; the D gene is possibly TRBD2 (6 bases). Per the germline V gene, CDR1 is SGHTA and CDR2 is FQGNSA. The length of the CDR3 is 16 residues. The CDR3 sequence: CASSLARGVGTGELCF. CDR3 coding DNA: TGTGCCAGCAGCTTAGCGCGCGGGGTCGGCACCGGGGAGCTGTGTTTT.

This clonotype came up many times. The chain couples TRBV28 to TRBJ1-4; D might be TRBD1 (6 bases). CDR1 is MDHEN and CDR2 is SYDVKM in the germline V gene. The CDR3 runs to 14 residues. The V end was cut by 6 bases, the J end by 7 bases, with 15 bases between. CDR3 protein: CASSLVDRFEKLFF. The CDR3 region has the DNA TGTGCCAGCAGCCTAGTGGACAGATTTGAAAAACTGTTTTTT.

This clonotype has a count of ten or more. The chain links TRBV6-1 to TRBJ2-7, with a possible D match to TRBD2 (6 bases). The CDR3 consists of 17 residues. Trimming left V 7 bases short and J 3 bases short, with 25 bases between. Per the germline V gene, CDR1 is MNHNS and CDR2 is SASEGT. This chain's CDR3 is CASTNGLSASDNYEQYF. The CDR3 DNA sequence: TGTGCCAGCACCAACGGGCTCTCGGCTAGCGATAACTACGAGCAGTACTTC.

This clonotype was recorded a few times. V is TRBV30 and J is TRBJ1-5; 9 positions agree with TRBD1. CDR1 is GTSNPN and CDR2 is SVGIG in the germline V gene (reference sequence). V gave up 1 base and J gave up 0 bases; unmatched junction bases: 10. The CDR3 covers 18 residues. CDR3 region: CAWSARDRVGDSNQPQHF. For the CDR3, the DNA is TGTGCCTGGAGTGCCCGGGACAGGGTCGGGGATAGCAATCAGCCCCAGCATTTT.

This chain uses TRBV11-2 with TRBJ2-7, with a tentative D call TRBD2 (6 bases). Germline values: CDR1 SGHAT, CDR2 FQNNGV. The CDR3 length is 13 residues. Trimming left V 5 bases short and J 5 bases short, with 13 bases between. The CDR3 DNA reads TGTGCCAGCAGCCTCGGGACTTTGCACGAGCAGTACTTC. Translating gives CASSLGTLHEQYF.

The count of this clonotype is one. The chain combines TRBV9 with TRBJ2-5, with 9 bases lining up with TRBD2. This CDR3 is 14 amino acids long. Germline CDR1 reads SGDLS; CDR2 reads YYNGEE. The V and J ends lost 2 bases and 4 bases, in that order; junction bases with no gene match: 3. CDR3 in DNA: TGTGCCAGCAGCGTGCGGGAGGGCCGAGAGACCCAGTACTTC. Its protein is CASSVREGRETQYF.

As regards this clonotype: The germline gene is not matched at one end of the junction; a read error may be the cause. The V call is TRBV7-7, the J call TRBJ2-5, with D maybe TRBD2 (6 bases). Germline CDR1 and CDR2: SSHAT and FNYEAQ (reference sequence). The CDR3 sequence is 15 residues long. CDR3 loop: CASSLSFREEETQYF. The CDR3 DNA sequence: TGTGCTAGCAGCTTATCTTTCAGGGAGGAAGAGACCCAGTACTTC. The whole variable domain, remainder taken from reference TRBV7-7 and TRBJ2-5, is GAGVSQSPRYKVTKRGQDVTLRCDPISSHATLYWYQQALGQGPEFLTYFNYEAQPDKSGLPSDRFSAERPEGSISTLTIQRTEQRDSAMYRCASSLSFREEETQYFGPGTRLLVL.

This clonotype was observed many times. The chain employs TRBV11-2 and TRBJ1-4; unclear D gene. The CDR3 is made up of 12 amino acids. Germline V gives CDR1 SGHAT, CDR2 FQNNGV. Trimming pared 3 bases from V and 8 bases from J, leaving 7 bases between. CDR3 sequence reads: CASSFTGEKLFF. As DNA, the CDR3 is TGTGCCAGCAGCTTCACCGGGGAAAAACTGTTTTTT.

This clonotype was counted a few times. This chain connects TRBV6-1 to TRBJ1-5, with 7 bases fitting TRBD1. V was clipped by 6 bases and J by 3 bases; unmatched bases: 2. Germline V gives CDR1 MNHNS, CDR2 SASEGT. This CDR3 spans 13 amino acids. Written as DNA, the CDR3 is TGTGCCAGCAGCCAGGGGGACAATCAGCCCCAGCATTTT. This encodes CASSQGDNQPQHF.

This clonotype came up a few times. The J gene is TRBJ1-1, the V gene TRBV10-1; no definite D call. CDR3 size: 15 residues. Germline CDR1 is WNHNN and CDR2 is SYGVQD (reference sequence). Trimming left V 5 bases short and J 5 bases short, with 18 bases between. Here the CDR3 reads CASSPTRLTRTEAFF. The CDR3 nucleotides read TGCGCCAGCAGTCCAACTCGGCTCACACGAACTGAAGCTTTCTTT.

This clonotype has at least ten counts. The chain couples TRBV20-1 to TRBJ2-1; perhaps TRBD2 as D (5 bases). This CDR3 has 15 residues. The ends were cut back, 7 bases at V and 7 bases at J, with 23 bases in the middle. Looked up from germline, CDR1 is DFQATT and CDR2 is SNEGSKA (reference sequence). CDR3 nucleotides: TGCAGTGTTTCGCGAGGTAGGGATCGGAGGAATGAGCAGTTCTTC. This sequence encodes CSVSRGRDRRNEQFF.

This clonotype was observed many times. The rearrangement uses TRBV18 and TRBJ2-2; a weak D match, TRBD1 (6 bases). V lost 3 bases, J lost 5 bases, and 10 bases lay in between. Germline CDR1 KGHSH, CDR2 LQKENI. CDR3 length: 14 amino acids. The CDR3 loop reads CASSPRGMTGELFF. The CDR3 coding sequence is TGTGCCAGCTCACCTAGGGGGATGACCGGGGAGCTGTTTTTT.